This T cell receptor (beta chain) was observed in a study of human T cells and chemical hapten exposure. The CDR3 has 13 amino acids. Germline trimming cut 6 bases from V and 4 bases from J; bases unmatched to any gene: 5. CDR1 and CDR2 (germline): SNHLY, FYNNEI. This sample's time point: healthy volunteer bleed at 2 weeks. RNA extraction used unfractionated whole blood as the source of total RNA. Each CDR3 protein is one row after TCRdb ran MiXCR on the RACE reads. The data contain 45,000 or so distinct CDR3 sequences, 3.5% to 5% of them seen just once; the ten biggest clones take up about 6%. This clonotype was picked up a small number of times.

The V call is TRBV2, the J call TRBJ1-1; 7 nucleotides match TRBD1. The clonotype was recovered from a human donor in good health. Some clones in this sample may be carry-over from other donors' samples. Material for sequencing was whole blood. CDR3 sequence: CASRPGQFTEAFF. As DNA, the CDR3 is TGTGCCAGCAGACCGGGACAGTTCACTGAAGCTTTCTTT.